This T cell receptor beta chain emerged from a study of PD-L1 blockade in urothelial cancer. Notes on the study in general: When measured at 3 weeks, tumor-associated blood clones expanded more in durable-benefit patients.

CDR1 SGHTA and CDR2 FQGNSA come from the germline V gene. The CDR3 runs 13 residues. Between the trimmed V and J ends, which lost 4 bases and 0 bases, there was a span of 6 bases. Measured with immunoSEQ multiplex PCR; TCRdb has only the in-frame clones, and not every one. Of around 26,000 clones listed, approximately 86% are singletons. On this clone itself: The antigen is not known.

The specimen was PBMCs, collected around atezolizumab (anti-PD-L1) treatment. This receptor was identified in a man in his sixties with urothelial cancer. The V gene is TRBV7-2, the J gene TRBJ1-1, with D maybe TRBD1 (6 bases). In DNA form, the CDR3 reads TGTGCCAGCAGCTGGACAGTGAACACTGAAGCTTTCTTT. The encoded protein is CASSWTVNTEAFF.